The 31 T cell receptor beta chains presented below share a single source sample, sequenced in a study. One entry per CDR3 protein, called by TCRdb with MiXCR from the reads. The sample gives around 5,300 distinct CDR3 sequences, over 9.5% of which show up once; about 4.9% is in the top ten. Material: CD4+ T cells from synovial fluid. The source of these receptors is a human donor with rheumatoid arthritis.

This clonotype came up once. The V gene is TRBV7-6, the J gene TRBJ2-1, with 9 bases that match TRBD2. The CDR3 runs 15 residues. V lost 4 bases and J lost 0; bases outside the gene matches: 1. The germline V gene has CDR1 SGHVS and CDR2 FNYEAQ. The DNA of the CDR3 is TGTGCCAGCAGCTCTAGCGGGAACTCCTACAATGAGCAGTTCTTC. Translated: CASSSSGNSYNEQFF.

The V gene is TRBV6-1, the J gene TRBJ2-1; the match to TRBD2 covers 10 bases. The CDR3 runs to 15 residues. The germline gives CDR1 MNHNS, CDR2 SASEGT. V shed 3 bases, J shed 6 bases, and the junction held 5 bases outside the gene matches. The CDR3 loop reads CASSDLAGAINEQFF. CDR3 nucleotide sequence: TGTGCCAGCAGTGACCTAGCGGGGGCCATCAATGAGCAGTTCTTC.

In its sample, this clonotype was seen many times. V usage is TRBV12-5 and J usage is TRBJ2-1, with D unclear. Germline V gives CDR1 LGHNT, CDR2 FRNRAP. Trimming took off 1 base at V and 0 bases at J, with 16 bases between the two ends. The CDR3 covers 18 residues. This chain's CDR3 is CASGLATTTDGSYNEQFF. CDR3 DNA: TGTGCTAGTGGTTTGGCGACCACCACGGACGGCTCCTACAATGAGCAGTTCTTC. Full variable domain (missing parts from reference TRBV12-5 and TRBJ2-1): DARVTQTPRHKVTEMGQEVTMRCQPILGHNTVFWYRQTMMQGLELLAYFRNRAPLDDSGMPKDRFSAEMPDATLATLKIQPSEPRDSAVYFCASGLATTTDGSYNEQFFGPGTRLTVL.

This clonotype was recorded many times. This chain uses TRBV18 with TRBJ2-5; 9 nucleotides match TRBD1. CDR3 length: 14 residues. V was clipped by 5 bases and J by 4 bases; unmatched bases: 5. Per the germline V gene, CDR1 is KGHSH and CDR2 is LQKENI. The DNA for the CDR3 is TGTGCCAGCTCAGCCGGGACAGGGAGAGAGACCCAGTACTTC. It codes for CASSAGTGRETQYF.

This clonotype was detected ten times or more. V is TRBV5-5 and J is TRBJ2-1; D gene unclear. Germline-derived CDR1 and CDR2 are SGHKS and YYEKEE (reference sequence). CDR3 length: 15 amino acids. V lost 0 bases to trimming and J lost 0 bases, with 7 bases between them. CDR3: CASSLGMSSYNEQFF. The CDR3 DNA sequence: TGTGCCAGCAGCTTGGGAATGAGCTCCTACAATGAGCAGTTCTTC.

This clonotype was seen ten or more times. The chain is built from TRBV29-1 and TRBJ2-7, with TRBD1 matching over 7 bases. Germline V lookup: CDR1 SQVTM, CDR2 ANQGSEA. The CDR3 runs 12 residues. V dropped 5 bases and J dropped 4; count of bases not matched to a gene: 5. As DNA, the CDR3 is TGCAGCGTTAACCCCAGGGGGTACGAGCAGTACTTC. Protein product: CSVNPRGYEQYF.

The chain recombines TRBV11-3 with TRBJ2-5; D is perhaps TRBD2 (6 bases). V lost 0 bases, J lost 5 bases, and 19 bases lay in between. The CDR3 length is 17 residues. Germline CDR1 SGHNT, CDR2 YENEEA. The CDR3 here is CASSLDSGVGRGETQYF. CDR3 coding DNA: TGTGCCAGCAGCTTAGATTCGGGGGTCGGGCGCGGGGAGACCCAGTACTTC.

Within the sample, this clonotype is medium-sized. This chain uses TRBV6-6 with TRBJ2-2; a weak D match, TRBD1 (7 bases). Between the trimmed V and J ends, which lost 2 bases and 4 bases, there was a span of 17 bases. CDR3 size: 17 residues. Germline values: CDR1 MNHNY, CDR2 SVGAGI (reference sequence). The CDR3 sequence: CASSYGGGTDTTGELFF. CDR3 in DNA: TGTGCCAGCAGTTACGGGGGCGGGACAGATACCACCGGGGAGCTGTTTTTT.

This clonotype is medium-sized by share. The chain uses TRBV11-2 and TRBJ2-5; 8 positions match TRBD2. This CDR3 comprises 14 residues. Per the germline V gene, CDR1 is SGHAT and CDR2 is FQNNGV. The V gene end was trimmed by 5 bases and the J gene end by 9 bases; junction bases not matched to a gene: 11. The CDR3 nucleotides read TGTGCCAGCAGCGACACCGGGACTAGTGCTTCCCAGTACTTC. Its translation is CASSDTGTSASQYF.

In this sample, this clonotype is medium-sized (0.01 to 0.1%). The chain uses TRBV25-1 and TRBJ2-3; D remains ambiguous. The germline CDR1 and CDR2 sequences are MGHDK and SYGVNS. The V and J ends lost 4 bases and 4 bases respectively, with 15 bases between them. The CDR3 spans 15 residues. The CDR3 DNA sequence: TGTGCCAGCAGTGGGGGTTTCGGATGGGCAGATACGCAGTATTTT. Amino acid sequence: CASSGGFGWADTQYF.

The CDR3 reads CSVVSGICNEQFF. Written as DNA, the CDR3 is TGCAGCGTTGTTAGCGGGATTTGCAATGAGCAGTTCTTC. This sequence joins TRBV29-1 and TRBJ2-1; 8 nucleotides agree with TRBD2. Unmatched junction bases numbered 5, after V lost 4 bases and J lost 6 bases. The CDR3 spans 13 residues. CDR1 SQVTM and CDR2 ANQGSEA come from the germline V gene.

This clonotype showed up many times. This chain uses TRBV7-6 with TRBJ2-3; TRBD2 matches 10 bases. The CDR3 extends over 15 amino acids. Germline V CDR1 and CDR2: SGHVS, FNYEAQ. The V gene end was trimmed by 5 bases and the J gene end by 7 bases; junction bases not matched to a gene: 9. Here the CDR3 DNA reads TGTGCCAGCAGCCAGCTAGCGGGAGTTGGAAATACGCAGTATTTT. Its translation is CASSQLAGVGNTQYF.

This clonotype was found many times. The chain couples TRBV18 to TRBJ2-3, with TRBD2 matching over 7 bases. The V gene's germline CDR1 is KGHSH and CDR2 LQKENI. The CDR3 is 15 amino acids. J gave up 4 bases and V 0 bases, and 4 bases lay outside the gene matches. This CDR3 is CASSPPASGADTQYF. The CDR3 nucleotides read TGTGCCAGCTCACCACCGGCCAGCGGGGCAGATACGCAGTATTTT.

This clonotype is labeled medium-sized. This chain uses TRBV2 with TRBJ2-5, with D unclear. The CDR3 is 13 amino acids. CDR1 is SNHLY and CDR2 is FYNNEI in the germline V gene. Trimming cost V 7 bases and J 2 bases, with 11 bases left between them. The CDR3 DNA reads TGTGCCAGCAACCGGGCAATACAAGAGACCCAGTACTTC. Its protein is CASNRAIQETQYF.

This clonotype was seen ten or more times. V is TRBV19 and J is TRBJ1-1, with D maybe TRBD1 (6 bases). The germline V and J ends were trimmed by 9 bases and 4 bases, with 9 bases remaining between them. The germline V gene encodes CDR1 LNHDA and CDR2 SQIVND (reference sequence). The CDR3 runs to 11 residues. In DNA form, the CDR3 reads TGTGCCAGCAGGGGTTTCACTGAAGCTTTCTTT. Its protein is CASRGFTEAFF.

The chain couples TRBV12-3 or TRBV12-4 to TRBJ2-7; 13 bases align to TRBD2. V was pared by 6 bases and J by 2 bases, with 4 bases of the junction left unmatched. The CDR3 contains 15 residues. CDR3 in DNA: TGTGCCAGCAGCCCCGGGACTAGCGGGGCCTACGAGCAGTACTTC. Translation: CASSPGTSGAYEQYF.

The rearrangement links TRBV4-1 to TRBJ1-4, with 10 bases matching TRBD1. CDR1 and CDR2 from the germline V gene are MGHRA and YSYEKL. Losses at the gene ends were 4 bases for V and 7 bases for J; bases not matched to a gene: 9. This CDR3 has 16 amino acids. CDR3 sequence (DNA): TGCGCCAGCAGCCCAACCTGGGGACAGGGGAGTGAAAAACTGTTTTTT. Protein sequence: CASSPTWGQGSEKLFF.

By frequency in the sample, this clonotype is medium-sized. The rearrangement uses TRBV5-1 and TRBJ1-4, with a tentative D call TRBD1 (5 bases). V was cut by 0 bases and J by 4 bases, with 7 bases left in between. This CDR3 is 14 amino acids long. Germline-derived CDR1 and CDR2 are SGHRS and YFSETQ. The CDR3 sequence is CASSLGQHNEKLFF. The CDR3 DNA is TGCGCCAGCAGCTTGGGACAGCATAATGAAAAACTGTTTTTT.

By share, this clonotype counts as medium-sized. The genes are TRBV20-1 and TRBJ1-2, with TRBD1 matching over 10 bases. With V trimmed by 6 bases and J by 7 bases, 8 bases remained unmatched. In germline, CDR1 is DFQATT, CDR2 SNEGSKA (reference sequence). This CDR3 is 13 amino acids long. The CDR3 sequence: CSAPTGGFGGYTF. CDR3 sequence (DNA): TGCAGTGCCCCGACAGGGGGCTTCGGTGGCTACACCTTC.

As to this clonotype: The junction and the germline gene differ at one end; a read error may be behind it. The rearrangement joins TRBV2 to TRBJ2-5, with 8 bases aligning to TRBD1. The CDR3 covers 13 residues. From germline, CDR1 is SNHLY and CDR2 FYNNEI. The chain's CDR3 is CAGKTGVMETRYF. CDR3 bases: TGTGCCGGAAAGACAGGGGTTATGGAGACCCGGTACTTC.

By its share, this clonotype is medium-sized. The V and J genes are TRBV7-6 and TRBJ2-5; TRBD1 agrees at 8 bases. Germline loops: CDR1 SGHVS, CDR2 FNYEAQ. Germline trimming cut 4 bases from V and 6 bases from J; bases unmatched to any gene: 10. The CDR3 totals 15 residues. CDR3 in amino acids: CASSSRTGKEQTQYF. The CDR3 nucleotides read TGTGCCAGCAGCTCAAGGACAGGGAAGGAACAGACCCAGTACTTC.

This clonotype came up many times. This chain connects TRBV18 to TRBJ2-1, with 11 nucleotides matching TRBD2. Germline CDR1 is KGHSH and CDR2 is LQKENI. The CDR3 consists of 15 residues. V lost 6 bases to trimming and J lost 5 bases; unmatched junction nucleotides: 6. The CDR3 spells CASSIGTSGNNEQFF. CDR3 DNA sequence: TGTGCCAGCTCCATAGGGACTAGCGGTAACAATGAGCAGTTCTTC.

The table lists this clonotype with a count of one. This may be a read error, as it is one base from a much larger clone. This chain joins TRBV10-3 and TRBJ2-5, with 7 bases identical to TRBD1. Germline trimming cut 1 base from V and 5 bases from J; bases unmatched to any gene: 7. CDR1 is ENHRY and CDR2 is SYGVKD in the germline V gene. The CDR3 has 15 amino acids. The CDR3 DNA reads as TGTGCCATCAGTGAGTTACCAGGGGGTCATGAGACCCAGTACTTC. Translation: CAISELPGGHETQYF.

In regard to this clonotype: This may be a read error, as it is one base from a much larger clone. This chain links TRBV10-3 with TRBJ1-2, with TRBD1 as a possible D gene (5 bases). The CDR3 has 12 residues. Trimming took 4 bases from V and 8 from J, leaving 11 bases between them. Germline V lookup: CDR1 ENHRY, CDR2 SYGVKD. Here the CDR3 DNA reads TGTGCCATCAGTGTCCTGGGGACCGGCTACACCTTC. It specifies CAISVLGTGYTF.

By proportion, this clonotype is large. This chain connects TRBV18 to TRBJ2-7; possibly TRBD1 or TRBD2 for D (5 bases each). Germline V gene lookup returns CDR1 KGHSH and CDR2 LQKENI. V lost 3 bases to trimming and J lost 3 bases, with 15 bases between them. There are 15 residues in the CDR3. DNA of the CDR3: TGTGCCAGCTCACCCGGGGCGACCGATGGCTACGAGCAGTACTTC. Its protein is CASSPGATDGYEQYF. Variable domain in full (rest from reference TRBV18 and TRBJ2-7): NAGVMQNPRHLVRRRGQEARLRCSPMKGHSHVYWYRQLPEEGLKFMVYLQKENIIDESGMPKERFSAEFPKEGPSILRIQQVVRGDSAAYFCASSPGATDGYEQYFGPGTRLTVT.

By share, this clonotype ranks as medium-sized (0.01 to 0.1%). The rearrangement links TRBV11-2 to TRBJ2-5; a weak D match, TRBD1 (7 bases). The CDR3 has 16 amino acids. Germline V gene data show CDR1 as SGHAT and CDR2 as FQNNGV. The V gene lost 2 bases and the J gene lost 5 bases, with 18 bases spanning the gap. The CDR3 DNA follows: TGTGCCAGCAGCTTAAATAGGGCGGCAGGGGGGGAGACCCAGTACTTC. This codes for CASSLNRAAGGETQYF.

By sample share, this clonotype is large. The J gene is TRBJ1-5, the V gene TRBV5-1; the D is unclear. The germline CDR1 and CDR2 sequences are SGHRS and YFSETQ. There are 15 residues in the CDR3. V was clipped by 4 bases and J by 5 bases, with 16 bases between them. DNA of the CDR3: TGCGCCAGCAGCCTTCGTACGGGTTCAGATCAGCCCCAGCATTTT. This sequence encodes CASSLRTGSDQPQHF.

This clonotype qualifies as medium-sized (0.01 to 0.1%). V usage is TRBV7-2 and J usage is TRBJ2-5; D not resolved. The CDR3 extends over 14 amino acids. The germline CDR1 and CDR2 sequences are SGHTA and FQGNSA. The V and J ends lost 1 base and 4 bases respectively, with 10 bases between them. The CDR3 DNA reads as TGTGCCAGCAGCTTAGACCAGAGAACAGAGACCCAGTACTTC. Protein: CASSLDQRTETQYF.

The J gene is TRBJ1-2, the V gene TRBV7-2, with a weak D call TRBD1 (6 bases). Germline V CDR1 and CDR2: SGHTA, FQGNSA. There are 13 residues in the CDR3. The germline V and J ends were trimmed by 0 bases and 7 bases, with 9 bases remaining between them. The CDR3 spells CASSLAQGIGYTF. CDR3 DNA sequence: TGTGCCAGCAGCTTAGCACAGGGAATTGGCTACACCTTC.

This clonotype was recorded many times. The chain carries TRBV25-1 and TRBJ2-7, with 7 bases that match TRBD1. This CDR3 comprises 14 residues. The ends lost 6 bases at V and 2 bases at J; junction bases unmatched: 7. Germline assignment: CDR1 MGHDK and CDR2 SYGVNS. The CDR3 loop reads CASRADRAPYEQYF. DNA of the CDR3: TGTGCCAGCAGGGCAGACAGGGCGCCCTACGAGCAGTACTTC.

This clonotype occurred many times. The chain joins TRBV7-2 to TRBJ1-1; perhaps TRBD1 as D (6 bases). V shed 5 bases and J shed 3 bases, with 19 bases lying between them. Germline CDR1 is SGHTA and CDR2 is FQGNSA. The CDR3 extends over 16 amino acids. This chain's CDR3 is CASSPGPGRGYTEAFF. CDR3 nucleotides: TGTGCCAGCAGCCCGGGGCCGGGCAGGGGATACACTGAAGCTTTCTTT. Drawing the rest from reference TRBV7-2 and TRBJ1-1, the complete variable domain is GAGVSQSPSNKVTEKGKDVELRCDPISGHTALYWYRQSLGQGLEFLIYFQGNSAPDKSGLPSDRFSAERTGGSVSTLTIQRTQQEDSAVYLCASSPGPGRGYTEAFFGQGTRLTVV.